The clone carrying this T cell receptor beta chain counts as medium-sized by frequency. Its specificity is unknown. CDR3 size: 15 residues. Germline assignment: CDR1 SGHKS and CDR2 YYEKEE (reference sequence). TRB was amplified by touch-down multiplex PCR, primer pools A and B combined. TCRdb reprocessed the multiplex PCR reads; each CDR3 protein has one entry and no DNA is given. This sample's table reports several thousand distinct CDR3 sequences. The data were obtained in a study of T cell clusters in autoimmune cytopenias. The wider study: TRB sequencing had a median about 50,000 reads and under 2,500 distinct clonotypes per sample. Findings of the study overall: TRB repertoire shifts in secondary cytopenia and chronic lymphocytic leukemia mostly reflected lymphoma, not autoimmunity. Comparing secondary cytopenia with chronic lymphocytic leukemia showed no cluster-lack signature, apparently masked by lymphoma repertoire. Healthy donors had about 2.8-fold more exclusive TRB clusters than active autoimmune hepatitis patients.

Roughly 38,000 genome equivalents of blood DNA were amplified for TRB. The material sequenced was peripheral blood. The V and J genes are TRBV5-5 and TRBJ1-6; TCRdb designates TRBD1, a call that cannot be tested without DNA. The receptor comes from a human donor with an autoimmune cytopenia or autoimmune hepatitis (not recorded which). CDR3: CASSLVGGPNSPLHF.